Sequencing of this T cell receptor (beta chain) was carried out in a study of molecular identifiers for immune sequencing clone quantification. CDR1 SGHDT and CDR2 YYEEEE come from the germline V gene. Trimming shortened V by 1 base and J by 7 bases, and 27 bases separated the two germline ends. The CDR3 contains 19 residues. The study, taken as a whole, reports: For effector cells, clones above 20 RNA copies held over 97% of molecules; for naive cells, under 1%.

Using 10%, 30% or 50% RNA, naive CD8 libraries were derived from approximately 20,000 to 1,000,000 sorted cells. The authors gated naive CD8 T cells as CD8+CD4-CCR7+CD45RA+ for sorting. Notes on this clonotype: The antigen remains undetermined. A much larger clone lies a single base off, so this may be a read error.

A single record per CDR3 protein comes from TCRdb applying MiXCR to the PCR reads. The sample lists 85,000 to 130,000 distinct CDR3 sequences; roughly 34% were seen once. The chain joins TRBV5-6 to TRBJ1-5; tentatively, D is TRBD1 (5 bases). Sequences were obtained from naive CD8+ T cells from blood, with Jurkat cell RNA spiked in. As to subset: FACS-sorted CD8+CD4-CCR7+CD45RA+ naive T cells. The receptor was derived from a human donor in good health. Some libraries in this study had Jurkat cell RNA spiked in. The CDR3 region has the DNA TGTGCCAGCAGCTTGCGATATGGGGGACCCCGAGGGGTGCAGCAGCCCCAGCATTTT. Its protein is CASSLRYGGPRGVQQPQHF. Full variable domain (remainder filled in from reference TRBV5-6 and TRBJ1-5): DAGVTQSPTHLIKTRGQQVTLRCSPKSGHDTVSWYQQALGQGPQFIFQYYEEEERQRGNFPDRFSGHQFPNYSSELNVNALLLGDSALYLCASSLRYGGPRGVQQPQHFGDGTRLSIL.